This TCR beta chain was sequenced during a study of blood T cell repertoires in COVID-19. Turning to the study itself: Sites in the United States, Italy and Spain provided acute and convalescent COVID-19 samples. Sources were T cells, B-cell-depleted T cells, or PBMCs; the material itself was cDNA or gDNA.

In the study's own analysis: Reference gene primers were amplified, and this amplification served to estimate nucleated cell counts. Only in-frame clones appear in the TCRdb table, and some are missing; sequencing was by immunoSEQ multiplex PCR. From that table come the V and J calls and clone size; the DNA was used to work out D and trimming. The table includes about 200,000 clones, 80% to 95% detected once. Specimen: peripheral blood. This clonotype was obtained from a man in his forties or fifties with acute or convalescent COVID-19.

DNA for the CDR3: TGTGCCAGCAGTTACCGACAGGGAAGGGATTCACCCCTCCACTTT. Translation gives CASSYRQGRDSPLHF. V and J are TRBV6-5 and TRBJ1-6, with TRBD1 matching 7 bases. Trimming removed 2 bases from V and 8 bases from J; junction bases left unmatched: 6. The CDR3 totals 15 residues. Per germline, CDR1 MNHEY and CDR2 SVGAGI.